This T cell receptor (beta chain) came from a study of T cell changes during pregnancy in multiple sclerosis. Method: immunoSEQ multiplex PCR; TCRdb's copy keeps in-frame clones and lacks some. The sample yields approximately 79,000 clones, around 93% seen once. The source was peripheral blood, collected in the second trimester of pregnancy. The source is a female donor in good health, enrolled as a control in a pregnancy study.

Here the CDR3 reads CASSTGRSVNEQFF. CDR3 DNA: TGTGCCAGTAGTACAGGGAGGTCAGTCAATGAGCAGTTCTTC. J is TRBJ2-1 and V is TRBV19; possibly TRBD2 for D (6 bases). Trimming shortened V by 4 bases and J by 6 bases, and 13 bases separated the two germline ends. Germline V gene lookup returns CDR1 LNHDA and CDR2 SQIVND (reference sequence). The CDR3 is 14 residues long.